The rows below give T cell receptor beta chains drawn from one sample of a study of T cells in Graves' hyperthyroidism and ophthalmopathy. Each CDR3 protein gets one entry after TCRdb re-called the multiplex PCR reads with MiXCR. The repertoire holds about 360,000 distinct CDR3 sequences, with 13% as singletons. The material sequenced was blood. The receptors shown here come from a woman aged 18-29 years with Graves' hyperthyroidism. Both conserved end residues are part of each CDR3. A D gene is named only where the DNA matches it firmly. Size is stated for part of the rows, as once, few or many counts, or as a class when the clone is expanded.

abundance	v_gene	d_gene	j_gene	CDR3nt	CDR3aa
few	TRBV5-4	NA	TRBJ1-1	TGTGCCAGCAGCTCGGGGCGGGGGGGATACACTGAAGCTTTCTTT	CASSSGRGGYTEAFF
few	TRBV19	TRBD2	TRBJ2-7	TGTGCCAGCAAAGGACTAGCCCCTAACTACGAGCAGTACTTC	CASKGLAPNYEQYF
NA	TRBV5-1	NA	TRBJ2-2	TGCGCCAGCAGCTTCAAGGGCCTGGGGACCGGGGAGCTGTTTTTT	CASSFKGLGTGELFF
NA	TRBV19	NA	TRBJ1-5	TGTGCCAGTAGTATAGAGTTGGGCAATCAGCCCCAGCATTTT	CASSIELGNQPQHF
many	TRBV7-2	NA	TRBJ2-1	TGTGCCAGCAGCTTAGAACTGAGGAATGAGCAGTTCTTC	CASSLELRNEQFF
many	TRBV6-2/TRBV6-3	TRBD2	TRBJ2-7	TGTGCCAGCAGTTTTAGCGGGAGTCTTTACGAGCAGTACTTC	CASSFSGSLYEQYF
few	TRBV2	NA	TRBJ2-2	TGTGCCAGCAGGCTCTCCCGGACTATTAACACCGGGGAGCTGTTTTTT	CASRLSRTINTGELFF
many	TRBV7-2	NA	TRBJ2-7	TGTGCCAGCAGCTCCCCGAGGTTTTATTCGTCCTACGAGCAGTACTTC	CASSSPRFYSSYEQYF
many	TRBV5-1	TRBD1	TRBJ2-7	TGCGCCAGCAGCTTGGGGACAGGGGCCCCCTACGAGCAGTACTTC	CASSLGTGAPYEQYF
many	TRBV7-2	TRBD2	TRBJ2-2	TGTGCCAGCAGCTTAGGGACTAGCGGGGGGGACACCGGGGAGCTGTTTTTT	CASSLGTSGGDTGELFF
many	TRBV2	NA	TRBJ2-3	TGTGCCAGCAGTGTGTCTGCCCCACTCACAGATACGCAGTATTTT	CASSVSAPLTDTQYF
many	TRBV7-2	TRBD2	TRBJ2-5	TGTGCCAGCAGCTTAGGGACTAGCGGGACGTCCCAGTACTTC	CASSLGTSGTSQYF
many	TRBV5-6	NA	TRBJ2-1	TGTGCCAGCAGCCCCCCAGGGATGAGCTCCTACAATGAGCAGTTCTTC	CASSPPGMSSYNEQFF
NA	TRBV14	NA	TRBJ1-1	TGTGCCAGCAGCCCACACCTCGGGAGGGTCACTGAAGCTTTCTTT	CASSPHLGRVTEAFF
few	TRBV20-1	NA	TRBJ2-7	TGCAGTGCTACCGACCTTAATCACGGGAGCGATCCAGCCGGCGAGCAGTACTTC	CSATDLNHGSDPAGEQYF
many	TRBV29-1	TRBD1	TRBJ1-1	TGCAGCGTTGAAGCCAGGGGGCAGTTTGAAGCTTTCTTT	CSVEARGQFEAFF
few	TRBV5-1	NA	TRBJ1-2	TGCGCCAGCAGTAGTCAGGGAATACGTGATGGCTACACCTTC	CASSSQGIRDGYTF
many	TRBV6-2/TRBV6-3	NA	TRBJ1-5	TGTGCCAGCAGTCCAGGACAGACGGGCAATCAGCCCCAGCATTTT	CASSPGQTGNQPQHF
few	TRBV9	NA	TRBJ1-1	TGTGCCAGCAGCAGAGACACAATGAACACTGGAGCTTTCTTT	CASSRDTMNTGAFF
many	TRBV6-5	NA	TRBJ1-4	TGTGCCAGCAGTTACTCAACGGCTAATGAAAAACTGTTTTTT	CASSYSTANEKLFF
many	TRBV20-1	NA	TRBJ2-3	TGCAGTGTGGAGTGGGAGACGCAGTATTTT	CSVEWETQYF
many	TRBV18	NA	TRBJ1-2	TGTGCCAGCTCACCGGTGGTCGGACCTGGCTACACCTTC	CASSPVVGPGYTF
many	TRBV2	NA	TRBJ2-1	TGTGCCAGCAGGCGAGTAGCTGTAAATGAGCAGTTCTTC	CASRRVAVNEQFF
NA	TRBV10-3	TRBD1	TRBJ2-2	TGTGCCATCAGTGCCACCGGGACAGTGAACACCGGGGAGCTGTTTTTT	CAISATGTVNTGELFF
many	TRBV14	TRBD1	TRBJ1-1	TGTGCCAGCACGGGACAGGGGGCGAGCAATCTGGGCACTGAAGCTTTCTTT	CASTGQGASNLGTEAFF
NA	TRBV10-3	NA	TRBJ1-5	TGTGCCATCAGTGAAGGGAAGAGCAATCAGCCCCAGCATTTT	CAISEGKSNQPQHF
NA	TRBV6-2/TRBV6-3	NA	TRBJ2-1	TGTGCCAGCAGCCCCTTTATGGGGCGAGTCTCCCTGGAGAATGAGCAGTTCTTC	CASSPFMGRVSLENEQFF
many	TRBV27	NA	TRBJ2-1	TGTGCCAGCAGTTTACACGCAGGAAGCTCCTACAATGAGCAGTTCTTC	CASSLHAGSSYNEQFF
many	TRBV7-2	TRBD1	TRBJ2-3	TGTGCCAGCAGCCCACAGGGGGAGGTGGCAGATACGCAGTATTTT	CASSPQGEVADTQYF
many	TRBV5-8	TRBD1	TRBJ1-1	TGTGCCAGCAGCAGGGACAGGACTAACACTGAAGCTTTCTTT	CASSRDRTNTEAFF
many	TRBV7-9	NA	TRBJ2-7	TGTGCCAGCAGCCAAACGGGACTGGGGGAGCAGTACTTC	CASSQTGLGEQYF
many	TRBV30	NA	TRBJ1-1	TGTGCCTGGAATGATCTAACTACGAACACTGAAGCTTTCTTT	CAWNDLTTNTEAFF
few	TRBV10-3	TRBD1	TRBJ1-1	TGTGCCATCAGTGAACGGGACAGGTTGAACACTGAAGCTTTCTTT	CAISERDRLNTEAFF
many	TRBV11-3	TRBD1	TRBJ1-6	TGTGCCAGCAGCCCTCCGGACAGGGATAATTCACCCCTCCACTTT	CASSPPDRDNSPLHF
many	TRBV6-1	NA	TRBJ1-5	TGTGCCAGCAGCCTCAGGGAGCGTCAGCCCCAGCATTTT	CASSLRERQPQHF
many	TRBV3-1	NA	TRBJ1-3	TGTGCCAGCAGCCAAGAACCCCACAGGGGAAACACCATATATTTT	CASSQEPHRGNTIYF
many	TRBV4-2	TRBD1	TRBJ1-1	TGTGCCAGCAGCCAACATACAGGGGGAGCTTTCTTT	CASSQHTGGAFF
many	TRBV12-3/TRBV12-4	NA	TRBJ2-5	TGTGCCACCAGTCGGGACCAAGAGACCCAGTACTTC	CATSRDQETQYF
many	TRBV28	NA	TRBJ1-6	TGTGCCAGCAGGTCGATTAGTAAGGGGTCCTATAATTCACCCCTCCACTTT	CASRSISKGSYNSPLHF
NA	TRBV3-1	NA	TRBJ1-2	TGTGCCAGCAGCCCGAGACACCTTGGGGGCTACACCTTC	CASSPRHLGGYTF
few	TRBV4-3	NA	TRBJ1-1	TGCGCCAGCAGCCAGTCGTTCCCGGCGGGGGCCCGCGAAGCTTTCTTT	CASSQSFPAGAREAFF
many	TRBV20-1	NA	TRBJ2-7	TGCAGTGCTAGAACACAGACCTACCACTACGAGCAGTACTTC	CSARTQTYHYEQYF
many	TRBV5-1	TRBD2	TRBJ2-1	TGCGCCAGCTTCACTAGCGGGGGGGCATTTAATGAGCAGTTCTTC	CASFTSGGAFNEQFF
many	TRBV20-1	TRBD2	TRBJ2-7	TGCAGTGCTAGTAATGCAGGGACTAGCAGTTACGAGCAGTACTTC	CSASNAGTSSYEQYF
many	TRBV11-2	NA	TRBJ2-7	TGTGCCAGCAGCCCTGGGCCCCTGGGGGTAGGCTACGAGCAGTACTTC	CASSPGPLGVGYEQYF
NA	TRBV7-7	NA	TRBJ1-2	TGTGCTAGCAGCTTTAGAATAGGTGGCTACACCTTC	CASSFRIGGYTF
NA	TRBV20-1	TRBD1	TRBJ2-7	TGCAGTGTTAGAGATCGAACAGGGGGCGGCGAGCAGTACTTC	CSVRDRTGGGEQYF
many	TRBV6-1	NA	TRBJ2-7	TGTGCCACCCGACATGATCCTAGCCTCTACGAGCAGTACTTC	CATRHDPSLYEQYF
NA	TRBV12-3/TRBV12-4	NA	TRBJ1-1	TGTGCCGGCAGGCTCCTCGCGGGGGGCGCGGACACTGAAGCTTTCTTT	CAGRLLAGGADTEAFF
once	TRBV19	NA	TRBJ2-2	TGTGCCAGTGGTAAAGGAGGACGGACCGGGGAGCTGTTTTTT	CASGKGGRTGELFF
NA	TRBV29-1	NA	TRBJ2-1	TGCAGCGTTCAAAACAATGAGCAGTTCTTC	CSVQNNEQFF
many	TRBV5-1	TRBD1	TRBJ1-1	TGCGCCAGCAGATCCAACAGGGGCTACACTGAAGCTTTCTTT	CASRSNRGYTEAFF
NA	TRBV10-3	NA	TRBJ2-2	TGTGCCATCGCTCGGGGGGCCGCCACCGGGGAGCTGTTTTTT	CAIARGAATGELFF
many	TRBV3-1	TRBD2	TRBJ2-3	TGTGCCAGCACCTTGAATAGCGGGACAGATACGCAGTATTTT	CASTLNSGTDTQYF
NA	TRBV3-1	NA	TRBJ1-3	TGTGCCAGCAGCCAAGATCTCGGCAGTGGAAACACCATATATTTT	CASSQDLGSGNTIYF